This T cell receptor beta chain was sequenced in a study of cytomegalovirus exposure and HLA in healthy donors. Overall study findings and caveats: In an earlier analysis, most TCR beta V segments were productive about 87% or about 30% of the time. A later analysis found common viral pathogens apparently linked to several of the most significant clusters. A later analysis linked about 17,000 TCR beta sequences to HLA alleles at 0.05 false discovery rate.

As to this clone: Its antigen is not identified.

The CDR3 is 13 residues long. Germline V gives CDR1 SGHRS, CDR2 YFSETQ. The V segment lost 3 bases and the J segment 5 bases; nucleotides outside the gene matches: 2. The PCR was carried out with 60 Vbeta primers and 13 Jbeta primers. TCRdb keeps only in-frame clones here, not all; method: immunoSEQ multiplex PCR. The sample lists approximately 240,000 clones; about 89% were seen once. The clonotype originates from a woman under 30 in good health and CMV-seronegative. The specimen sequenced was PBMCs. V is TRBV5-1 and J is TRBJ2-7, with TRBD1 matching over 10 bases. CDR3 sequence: CASSWGTGDEQYF. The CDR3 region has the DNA TGCGCCAGCAGCTGGGGGACAGGGGACGAGCAGTACTTC.